The text below deals with one T cell receptor beta chain. Its target is not known. The record originates from a study of cytomegalovirus exposure and HLA in healthy donors. Overall study findings and caveats: Being productive about 87% or about 30% of the time was typical of most TCR beta V segments in an earlier analysis. Cytomegalovirus association was assigned to under 200 TCR beta chains. Several of the most significant clusters appeared linked to common viral pathogens, based on a later analysis.

13 Jbeta primers and 60 Vbeta primers were used for the PCR. Profiled with immunoSEQ multiplex PCR; TCRdb holds only in-frame clones, not every one. Of more than 85,000 clones listed, over 75% were seen once; the top ten hold approximately 7.2%. The clonotype comes from a man aged 25 to 40 in good health and CMV-seropositive. The sample comprised PBMCs.

This chain's CDR3 is CASSSPSGGDTQYF. The CDR3 region has the DNA TGCGCCAGCAGCTCCCCTAGCGGGGGTGATACGCAGTATTTT. The chain recombines TRBV5-1 with TRBJ2-3, with 10 nucleotides matching TRBD2. Germline trimming cut 3 bases from V and 6 bases from J; bases unmatched to any gene: 4. CDR3 size: 14 residues. Germline lookup yields CDR1 SGHRS and CDR2 YFSETQ.